The subject of this entry is one TCR beta chain. Its antigen remains unknown. The data were produced by immunoSEQ multiplex PCR, yet TCRdb's version contains in-frame clones alone and is incomplete. The table lists more than 600,000 clones, approximately 90% of them singletons. These data belong to a study of shared clonotypes between healthy human individuals. Study-wide context: Per donor, CD8 memory used one plate, CD8 naive used two, CD4 memory used three and CD4 naive used three.

Trimming removed 4 bases from V and 4 bases from J, with 10 bases in between. CDR3 length: 13 residues. Germline assignment: CDR1 SEHNR and CDR2 FQNEAQ (reference sequence). Naive CD8 cells, CD45RO-negative and positively selected for CCR7, excluded terminally differentiated effector memory CD45RA+ cells. Overall study findings and caveats: A generally larger estimated richness was seen in naive subsets than in memory subsets.

This TCR came from a man aged 25 to 40 in good health. Sequencing was performed on naive CD8+ T cells sorted from blood. The chain joins TRBV7-9 to TRBJ1-1, with D maybe TRBD1 (5 bases). CDR3 bases: TGTGCCAGCAGCTCGGACACGGTCACTGAAGCTTTCTTT. This codes for CASSSDTVTEAFF.